This TCR beta chain was observed in a study of T cells after yellow fever vaccination. Looked up from germline, CDR1 is MNHEY and CDR2 is SMNVEV (reference sequence). The CDR3 is 13 amino acids. V was shortened by 6 bases and J by 5 bases, with 13 bases between the two germline ends. Each CDR3 protein gets one entry after TCRdb re-called the 5' RACE reads with MiXCR. The sample yields about 340,000 distinct CDR3 sequences, around 3.9% seen once. There are many counts of this clonotype. The TCR comes from a young man who received the YFV17D yellow fever vaccine. This material consisted of PBMCs, taken 5 days after the yellow fever booster vaccination. The chain is built from TRBV27 and TRBJ1-2; D is uncertain. CDR3 coding DNA: TGTGCCAGCAGCCAAAACTTGGGGTATGGCTACACCTTC. Translating it yields CASSQNLGYGYTF.